One sample yielded the 26 T cell receptor beta chains listed below, sequenced in a study of blood T cell repertoires in COVID-19. This table comes from immunoSEQ multiplex PCR, and its TCRdb copy is limited to in-frame clones, with some not included. The table lists about 480,000 clones, roughly 90% of them singletons. The sample was PBMCs or T cells enriched from blood (not recorded which). The source of these receptors is a woman in her thirties or forties who had recovered from COVID-19.

J is TRBJ2-4 and V is TRBV7-2; 7 bases align to TRBD2. V lost 1 base to trimming and J lost 3 bases; unmatched junction nucleotides: 0. CDR1 and CDR2 from the germline V gene are SGHTA and FQGNSA. The CDR3 consists of 14 residues. CDR3 in amino acids: CASSLGTSKNIQYF. For the CDR3, the DNA is TGTGCCAGCAGCTTAGGGACTAGCAAAAACATTCAGTACTTC.

This chain uses TRBV20-1 with TRBJ1-2, with D unclear. Germline V gives CDR1 DFQATT, CDR2 SNEGSKA (reference sequence). The CDR3 is 11 amino acids. The germline V and J ends were trimmed by 5 bases and 6 bases, with 10 bases remaining between them. CDR3 DNA sequence: TGCAGTGCTCTCCGAGAGGATGGCTACACCTTC. This gives the protein CSALREDGYTF.

The rearrangement links TRBV2 to TRBJ1-6, with 9 positions matching TRBD1. Losses at the gene ends were 5 bases for V and 0 bases for J; bases not matched to a gene: 2. The CDR3 totals 16 residues. CDR1 is SNHLY, CDR2 FYNNEI, per germline. The CDR3 nucleotides read TGTGCCAGCAGTCCGGGACAGGGCTCCTATAATTCACCCCTCCACTTT. Protein sequence: CASSPGQGSYNSPLHF.

The V call is TRBV7-9, the J call TRBJ1-1, with a weak D call TRBD1 (5 bases). The CDR3 sequence is 15 residues long. Trimming took 1 base from V and 1 from J, leaving 10 bases between them. In germline, CDR1 is SEHNR, CDR2 FQNEAQ (reference sequence). The CDR3 DNA is TGTGCCAGCAGCTTAGATGGGGGGACGAACACTGAAGCTTTCTTT. Its protein product is CASSLDGGTNTEAFF.

The chain joins TRBV18 to TRBJ1-5, with D perhaps TRBD1 (5 bases). The germline V gene has CDR1 KGHSH and CDR2 LQKENI. V lost 6 bases to trimming and J lost 1 base, with 10 bases between them. CDR3 length equals 14 residues. The CDR3 coding sequence is TGTGCCAGCTCGGGAGGGACCAGCAATCAGCCCCAGCATTTT. Translating gives CASSGGTSNQPQHF.

The chain couples TRBV25-1 to TRBJ1-1; D gene ambiguous. There are 15 residues in the CDR3. V lost 4 bases to trimming and J lost 4 bases, with 16 bases between them. CDR1 is MGHDK and CDR2 is SYGVNS in the germline V gene. The CDR3 sequence is CASSAFPLEGTEAFF. The CDR3 nucleotides are TGTGCCAGCAGTGCCTTCCCGTTAGAGGGCACTGAAGCTTTCTTT.

The chain couples TRBV7-2 to TRBJ2-7; TRBD1 is a possible D gene (5 bases). Germline V CDR1 and CDR2: SGHTA, FQGNSA. This CDR3 contains 14 residues. V lost 2 bases and J lost 5, with 13 bases in between. As DNA, the CDR3 is TGTGCCAGCAGCTTAAACCGGCAGGACAACGAGCAGTACTTC. Amino acid sequence: CASSLNRQDNEQYF. Variable domain in full (rest from reference TRBV7-2 and TRBJ2-7): GAGVSQSPSNKVTEKGKDVELRCDPISGHTALYWYRQSLGQGLEFLIYFQGNSAPDKSGLPSDRFSAERTGGSVSTLTIQRTQQEDSAVYLCASSLNRQDNEQYFGPGTRLTVT.

The chain combines TRBV9 with TRBJ1-4, with D unresolved. The CDR3 covers 14 residues. V lost 5 bases to trimming and J lost 5 bases, with 13 bases between them. Germline assignment: CDR1 SGDLS and CDR2 YYNGEE. For the CDR3, the DNA is TGTGCCAGCAGGGGTCCTTCGGGGAATGAAAAACTGTTTTTT. Protein: CASRGPSGNEKLFF.

The genes are TRBV4-3 and TRBJ1-4; no clear D gene. Trimming shortened V by 0 bases and J by 0 bases, and 11 bases separated the two germline ends. The CDR3 contains 17 residues. From germline, CDR1 is LGHNA and CDR2 YSLEER. The CDR3 loop reads CASSQEIRSTTNEKLFF. The DNA for the CDR3 is TGCGCCAGCAGCCAAGAGATCCGTTCTACAACTAATGAAAAACTGTTTTTT.

This clone showed up just a few times. V is TRBV11-3 and J is TRBJ1-1; possible D gene TRBD1, 5 bases. CDR1 and CDR2 from the germline V gene are SGHNT and YENEEA. Trimming took 0 bases from V and 1 from J, leaving 15 bases between them. There are 17 residues in the CDR3. The CDR3 DNA sequence: TGTGCCAGCAGCTTAGATCTATCCGGTACAGGGAACACTGAAGCTTTCTTT. The encoded protein is CASSLDLSGTGNTEAFF.

This chain joins TRBV19 and TRBJ1-5; possibly TRBD1 for D (5 bases). V lost 0 bases to trimming and J lost 1 base, with 7 bases between them. Germline values: CDR1 LNHDA, CDR2 SQIVND (reference sequence). The CDR3 runs to 15 residues. The chain's CDR3 is CASSIDAGSNQPQHF. CDR3 nucleotides: TGTGCCAGTAGTATAGATGCAGGGAGCAATCAGCCCCAGCATTTT.

The gene calls are TRBV6-4 and TRBJ2-1; no clear D. CDR3 length equals 16 residues. The germline CDR1 and CDR2 sequences are MRHNA and SNTAGT. Between the trimmed V and J ends, which lost 0 bases and 2 bases, there was a span of 11 bases. The chain's CDR3 is CASSDSWASTYNEQFF. CDR3 DNA: TGTGCCAGCAGTGACTCATGGGCGTCAACCTACAATGAGCAGTTCTTC.

The genes are TRBV19 and TRBJ2-3; TRBD2 aligns across 13 bases. V trimming: 3 bases; J trimming: 4 bases; junction bases outside the gene matches: 4. Germline values: CDR1 LNHDA, CDR2 SQIVND (reference sequence). The CDR3 contains 16 residues. The chain's CDR3 is CASSIPGLAGADTQYF. The CDR3 DNA follows: TGTGCCAGTAGTATCCCCGGACTAGCGGGGGCAGATACGCAGTATTTT.

This sequence joins TRBV3-1 (or the pseudogene TRBV3-2) and TRBJ1-5; 11 bases agree with TRBD1. The CDR3 contains 21 residues. The V gene end was trimmed by 0 bases and the J gene end by 1 base; junction bases not matched to a gene: 14. The germline V gene encodes CDR1 LGHDT and CDR2 YNNKEL (reference sequence). The CDR3 reads CASSQDSTGTGGYGSNQPQHF. The CDR3 DNA follows: TGTGCCAGCAGCCAAGATTCAACCGGGACAGGGGGTTACGGGAGCAATCAGCCCCAGCATTTT.

This chain joins TRBV5-1 and TRBJ2-1; 13 nucleotides align to TRBD2. Germline V CDR1 and CDR2: SGHRS, YFSETQ. V lost 0 bases to trimming and J lost 10 bases; unmatched junction nucleotides: 10. The CDR3 consists of 17 residues. Here the CDR3 DNA reads TGCGCCAGCAGCTTGGGACTAGCGGGAGGAGTTTGGGACGAGCAGTTCTTC. This codes for CASSLGLAGGVWDEQFF.

The DNA of the CDR3 is TGTGCCAGCAGCTTATACGAGGACACCGAAAACACTGAAGCTTTCTTT. Translating it yields CASSLYEDTENTEAFF. This rearrangement joins TRBV7-6 to TRBJ1-1; tentative D call: TRBD1 (5 bases). The CDR3 is 16 residues long. V shed 2 bases and J shed 2 bases, with 15 bases lying between them. The germline V gene encodes CDR1 SGHVS and CDR2 FNYEAQ.

The genes are TRBV11-2 and TRBJ1-6, with D unclear. The germline V gene encodes CDR1 SGHAT and CDR2 FQNNGV. This CDR3 has 14 residues. The V gene lost 3 bases and the J gene lost 7 bases, with 10 bases spanning the gap. The CDR3 DNA is TGTGCCAGCAGCTTTGGAGGGATCAATTCACCCCTCCACTTT. This encodes CASSFGGINSPLHF. The variable domain in full, with the rest retrieved from reference TRBV11-2 and TRBJ1-6, is EAGVAQSPRYKIIEKRQSVAFWCNPISGHATLYWYQQILGQGPKLLIQFQNNGVVDDSQLPKDRFSAERLKGVDSTLKIQPAKLEDSAVYLCASSFGGINSPLHFGNGTRLTVT.

Written as DNA, the CDR3 is TGTGCCAGCAGCTTAGGACAGTTTAATCAGCCCCAGCATTTT. This gives the protein CASSLGQFNQPQHF. The rearrangement joins TRBV7-2 to TRBJ1-5, with D possibly TRBD1 on 5 matching bases. The CDR3 runs 14 residues. The V end was cut by 1 base, the J end by 4 bases, with 8 bases between. CDR1 is SGHTA, CDR2 FQGNSA, per germline.

Points on this clone: The same CDR3 is also encoded by other DNA sequences in this sample. The rearrangement links TRBV6-2 or TRBV6-3 to TRBJ2-5; maybe TRBD2 (5 bases). Germline CDR1 and CDR2: MNHEY and SVGEGT. CDR3 size: 12 residues. V lost 2 bases to trimming and J lost 5 bases, with 6 bases between them. CDR3 DNA sequence: TGTGCCAGCAGTTACCCGGGGGAGACCCAGTACTTC. This sequence encodes CASSYPGETQYF.

This chain links TRBV28 with TRBJ2-7; TRBD2 matches 8 bases. Trimming removed 3 bases from V and 2 bases from J; junction bases left unmatched: 9. The CDR3 is 16 amino acids. The germline CDR1 and CDR2 sequences are MDHEN and SYDVKM. The CDR3: CASSFSRLAGTYEQYF. In DNA, the CDR3 is TGTGCCAGCAGTTTTAGTCGGTTAGCGGGAACCTACGAGCAGTACTTC.

The rearrangement joins TRBV7-2 to TRBJ2-1; 8 positions agree with TRBD1. The germline gives CDR1 SGHTA, CDR2 FQGNSA. The CDR3 runs to 16 residues. V gave up 4 bases and J gave up 10 bases; unmatched junction bases: 15. The CDR3 DNA follows: TGTGCCAGCAGCTCCGGAGGGCAGGGGGCGCATAGGGAGCAGTTCTTC. Encoded protein: CASSSGGQGAHREQFF.

This chain joins TRBV19 and TRBJ1-1, with D hard to call. Germline values: CDR1 LNHDA, CDR2 SQIVND (reference sequence). Trimming removed 4 bases from V and 5 bases from J, with 20 bases in between. The CDR3 spans 16 residues. The CDR3 coding sequence is TGTGCCAGTAGTACCCCCGGGAGCCCCCGAGGAACTGAAGCTTTCTTT. Its translation is CASSTPGSPRGTEAFF.

This chain links TRBV28 with TRBJ1-6, with 9 bases that match TRBD1. Germline trimming cut 3 bases from V and 9 bases from J; bases unmatched to any gene: 6. From germline, CDR1 is MDHEN and CDR2 SYDVKM. The CDR3 is made up of 15 amino acids. Here the CDR3 DNA reads TGTGCCAGCAGTTTCCGGGACAGGGCTGGTTCACCCCTCCACTTT. Translation: CASSFRDRAGSPLHF.

The chain recombines TRBV10-3 with TRBJ2-3, with TRBD2 as a possible D gene (5 bases). CDR3 length equals 13 residues. The germline gives CDR1 ENHRY, CDR2 SYGVKD. Trimming took off 4 bases at V and 5 bases at J, with 10 bases between the two ends. This CDR3 reads CAISAGLRDTQYF. CDR3 coding DNA: TGTGCCATCAGTGCCGGACTCAGAGATACGCAGTATTTT.

This clone was picked up a small number of times. The chain combines TRBV11-2 with TRBJ2-3; 11 bases agree with TRBD2. The junction had 3 bases not matched to a gene; V was cut back by 5 bases and J by 2 bases. Per germline, CDR1 SGHAT and CDR2 FQNNGV. CDR3 length: 15 residues. The CDR3 loop is CASSISGRATDTQYF. CDR3 nucleotides: TGTGCCAGCAGCATTAGCGGGAGGGCCACAGATACGCAGTATTTT.

The chain carries TRBV4-3 and TRBJ2-6; TRBD2 might be the D (5 bases). Germline values: CDR1 LGHNA, CDR2 YSLEER. The CDR3 sequence is 17 residues long. V was trimmed by 1 base and J by 4 bases, leaving 14 bases between them. The CDR3 bases are TGCGCCAGCAGCCAAGCAATTGGCGGGTCGGGGGCCAACGTCCTGACTTTC. This codes for CASSQAIGGSGANVLTF.